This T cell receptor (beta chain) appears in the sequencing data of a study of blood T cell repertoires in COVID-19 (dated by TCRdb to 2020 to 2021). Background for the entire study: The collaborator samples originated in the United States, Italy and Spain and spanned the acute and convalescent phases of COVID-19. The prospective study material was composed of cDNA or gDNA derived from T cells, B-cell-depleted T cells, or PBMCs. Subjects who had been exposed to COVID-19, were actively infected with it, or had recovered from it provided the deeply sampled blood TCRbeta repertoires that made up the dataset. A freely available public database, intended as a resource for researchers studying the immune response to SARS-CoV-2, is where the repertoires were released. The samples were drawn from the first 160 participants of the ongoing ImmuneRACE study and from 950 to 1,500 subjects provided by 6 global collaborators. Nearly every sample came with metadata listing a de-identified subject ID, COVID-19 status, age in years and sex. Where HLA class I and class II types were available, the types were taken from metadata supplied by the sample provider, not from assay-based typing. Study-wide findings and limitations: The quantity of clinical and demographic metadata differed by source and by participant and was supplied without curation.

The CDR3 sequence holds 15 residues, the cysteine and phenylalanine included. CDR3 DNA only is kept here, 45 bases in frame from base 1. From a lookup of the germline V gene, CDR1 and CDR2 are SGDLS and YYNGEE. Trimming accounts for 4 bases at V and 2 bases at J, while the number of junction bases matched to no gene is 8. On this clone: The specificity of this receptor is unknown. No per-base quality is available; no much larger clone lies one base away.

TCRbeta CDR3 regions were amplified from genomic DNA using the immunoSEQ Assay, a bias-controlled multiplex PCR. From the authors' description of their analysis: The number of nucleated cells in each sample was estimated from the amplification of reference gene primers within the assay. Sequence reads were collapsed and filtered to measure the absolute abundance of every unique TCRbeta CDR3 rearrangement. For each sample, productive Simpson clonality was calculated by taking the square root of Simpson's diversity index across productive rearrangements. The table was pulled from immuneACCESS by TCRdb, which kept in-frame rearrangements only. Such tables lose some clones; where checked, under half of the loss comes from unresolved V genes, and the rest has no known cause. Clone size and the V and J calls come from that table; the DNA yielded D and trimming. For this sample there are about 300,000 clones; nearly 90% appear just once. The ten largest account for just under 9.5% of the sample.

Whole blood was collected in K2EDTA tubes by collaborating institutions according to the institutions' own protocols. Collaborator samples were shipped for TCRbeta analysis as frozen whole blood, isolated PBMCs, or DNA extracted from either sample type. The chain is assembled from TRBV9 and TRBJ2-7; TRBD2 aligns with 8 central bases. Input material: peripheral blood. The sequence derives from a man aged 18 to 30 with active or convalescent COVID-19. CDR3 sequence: CASSPIGRGAYEQYF. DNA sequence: TGTGCCAGCAGCCCCATTGGGCGGGGGGCCTACGAGCAGTACTTC. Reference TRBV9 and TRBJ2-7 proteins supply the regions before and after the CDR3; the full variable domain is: DSGVTQTPKHLITATGQRVTLRCSPRSGDLSVYWYQQSLDQGLQFLIQYYNGEERAKGNILERFSAQQFPDLHSELNLSSLELGDSALYFCASSPIGRGAYEQYFGPGTRLTVT.